The 13 T cell receptor beta chains given below trace back to one sample, sequenced in a study of OX40 agonist ivuxolimab in advanced cancers. Assay: immunoSEQ multiplex PCR; the TCRdb copy retains only in-frame clones and omits some. The sample includes nearly 80,000 clones, 91% seen only once; the top ten take around 7%. This specimen was CD4+ or CD8+ T cells sorted from blood, taken in a trial of the OX40 agonist ivuxolimab. The receptors were gathered from an adult with an advanced solid tumor such as melanoma, head and neck, liver or kidney cancer.

The gene calls are TRBV7-3 and TRBJ2-3, with TRBD2 matching 9 bases. J gave up 0 bases and V 2 bases, and 3 bases lay outside the gene matches. CDR3 size: 16 residues. Germline lookup yields CDR1 SGHTA and CDR2 FQGTGA. The CDR3 sequence is CASSLSLAGSTDTQYF. The DNA of the CDR3 is TGTGCCAGCAGCTTATCCCTAGCGGGAAGCACAGATACGCAGTATTTT. The entire variable domain, with the rest obtained from reference TRBV7-3 and TRBJ2-3, is as follows: GAGVSQTPSNKVTEKGKYVELRCDPISGHTALYWYRQSLGQGPEFLIYFQGTGAADDSGLPNDRFFAVRPEGSVSTLKIQRTERGDSAVYLCASSLSLAGSTDTQYFGPGTRLTVL.

The chain uses TRBV18 and TRBJ2-1; perhaps TRBD2 as D (6 bases). Trimming cost V 0 bases and J 15 bases, with 21 bases left between them. Germline assignment: CDR1 KGHSH and CDR2 LQKENI. This CDR3 is 15 amino acids long. The chain's CDR3 is CASSPPSVPGTRPFF. CDR3 in DNA: TGTGCCAGCTCACCACCGTCGGTCCCCGGGACTCGTCCGTTCTTC.

The chain couples TRBV19 to TRBJ2-3; unclear D gene. The CDR3 extends over 17 amino acids. Trimming removed 1 base at V and 2 bases at J, with 16 bases between. Germline V lookup: CDR1 LNHDA, CDR2 SQIVND (reference sequence). Here the CDR3 reads CASSIAGPPWATDTQYF. The CDR3 DNA reads TGTGCCAGTAGTATAGCCGGGCCACCGTGGGCCACAGATACGCAGTATTTT. Full variable domain (outside the CDR3, taken from reference TRBV19 and TRBJ2-3): DGGITQSPKYLFRKEGQNVTLSCEQNLNHDAMYWYRQDPGQGLRLIYYSQIVNDFQKGDIAEGYSVSREKKESFPLTVTSAQKNPTAFYLCASSIAGPPWATDTQYFGPGTRLTVL.

The V gene is TRBV27, the J gene TRBJ2-2; TRBD2 matches 13 bases. The ends lost 3 bases at V and 1 base at J; junction bases unmatched: 17. Germline V gene lookup returns CDR1 MNHEY and CDR2 SMNVEV (reference sequence). The CDR3 has 22 residues. CDR3 loop: CASSFLSPGLAGSKGNTGELFF. The CDR3 DNA reads as TGTGCCAGCAGTTTCCTATCCCCGGGACTAGCGGGATCCAAGGGGAACACCGGGGAGCTGTTTTTT.

The chain uses TRBV6-1 and TRBJ1-3; 7 nucleotides line up with TRBD1. CDR1 MNHNS and CDR2 SASEGT come from the germline V gene. The CDR3 runs to 15 residues. Trimming took 2 bases from V and 4 from J; bases not matched to a gene: 5. CDR3 residues: CASSENRGSGNTIYF. The CDR3 DNA reads as TGTGCCAGCAGTGAAAACAGGGGATCCGGAAACACCATATATTTT.

The gene calls are TRBV5-1 and TRBJ2-7, with D tentatively TRBD2 (5 bases). Germline V gives CDR1 SGHRS, CDR2 YFSETQ. The CDR3 runs to 15 residues. Trimming took 4 bases from V and 1 from J, leaving 15 bases between them. CDR3 region: CASSPRGAESYEQYF. The CDR3 bases are TGCGCCAGCAGCCCCCGGGGAGCGGAATCCTACGAGCAGTACTTC.

The chain uses TRBV6-6 and TRBJ2-1; 10 nucleotides line up with TRBD2. Germline V gives CDR1 MNHNY, CDR2 SVGAGI (reference sequence). Trimming at V came to 2 bases and at J to 9 bases, leaving 10 bases not matched to a gene. The CDR3 covers 16 residues. The CDR3 reads CASSYPGLAKRGEQFF. Here the CDR3 DNA reads TGTGCCAGCAGTTACCCGGGACTAGCGAAGCGGGGTGAGCAGTTCTTC.

CDR3 sequence: CASSQVARTSGLYEQYF. In DNA, the CDR3 is TGTGCCAGCAGCCAAGTAGCGCGGACTAGCGGTCTTTACGAGCAGTACTTC. The rearrangement links TRBV4-2 to TRBJ2-7; 10 bases match TRBD2. V lost 1 base, J lost 4 bases, and 10 bases stayed unmatched. This CDR3 is 17 amino acids long. Germline assignment: CDR1 LGHNA and CDR2 YNFKEQ.

The chain links TRBV5-5 to TRBJ1-4; D unclear. The length of the CDR3 is 14 residues. The germline V gene has CDR1 SGHKS and CDR2 YYEKEE (reference sequence). V gave up 2 bases and J gave up 4 bases, with 9 bases separating them. CDR3 region: CASSFTDYNEKLFF. The DNA of the CDR3 is TGTGCCAGCAGCTTTACAGATTATAATGAAAAACTGTTTTTT.

This chain joins TRBV6-1 and TRBJ2-5; no clear D gene. Matching the DNA end better, TRBJ2-7 makes the J call doubtful. Germline V CDR1 and CDR2: MNHNS, SASEGT. The CDR3 is made up of 11 amino acids. The DNA for the CDR3 is TGTGCCAGCAGTGACAGGTACGAGCAGTACTTC. Translating gives CASSDRYEQYF.

A single count supports this clone. The chain carries TRBV18 and TRBJ1-4, with 7 bases matching TRBD1. CDR3 length: 14 residues. Germline V gene sequence: CDR1 KGHSH, CDR2 LQKENI. Trimming cost V 6 bases and J 8 bases; bases outside gene matches: 9. CDR3 sequence (DNA): TGTGCCAGCTCTCGAGCAGGGACAGACGAAAAACTGTTTTTT. It yields the protein CASSRAGTDEKLFF.

V usage is TRBV18 and J usage is TRBJ2-7; D is tentatively TRBD1 or TRBD2 (7 bases each). V was clipped by 6 bases and J by 4 bases, with 16 bases between them. CDR1 is KGHSH, CDR2 LQKENI, per germline. This CDR3 comprises 14 residues. The CDR3 nucleotides read TGTGCCAGCTCTACCAGGGGGGGTAGGTACGAGCAGTACTTC. It codes for CASSTRGGRYEQYF.

The chain employs TRBV6-1 and TRBJ2-6; D uncertain. Germline CDR1 reads MNHNS; CDR2 reads SASEGT. The V gene lost 8 bases and the J gene lost 1 base, with 12 bases spanning the gap. The CDR3 is 15 residues long. The DNA for the CDR3 is TGTGCCAGCCAAGTTTCGAGTTCTGGGGCCAACGTCCTGACTTTC. This translates into CASQVSSSGANVLTF.